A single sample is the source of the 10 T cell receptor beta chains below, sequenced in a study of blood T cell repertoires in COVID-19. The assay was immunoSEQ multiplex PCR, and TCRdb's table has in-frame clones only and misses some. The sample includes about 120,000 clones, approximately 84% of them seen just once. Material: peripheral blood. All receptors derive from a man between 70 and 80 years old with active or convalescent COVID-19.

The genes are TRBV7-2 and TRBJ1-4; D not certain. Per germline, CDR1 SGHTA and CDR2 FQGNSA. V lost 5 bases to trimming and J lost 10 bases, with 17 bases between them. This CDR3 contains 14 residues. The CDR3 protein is CASSLGISGRKLFF. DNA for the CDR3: TGTGCCAGCAGCCTGGGGATCAGTGGGAGAAAACTGTTTTTT. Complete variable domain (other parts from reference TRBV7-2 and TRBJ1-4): GAGVSQSPSNKVTEKGKDVELRCDPISGHTALYWYRQSLGQGLEFLIYFQGNSAPDKSGLPSDRFSAERTGGSVSTLTIQRTQQEDSAVYLCASSLGISGRKLFFGSGTQLSVL.

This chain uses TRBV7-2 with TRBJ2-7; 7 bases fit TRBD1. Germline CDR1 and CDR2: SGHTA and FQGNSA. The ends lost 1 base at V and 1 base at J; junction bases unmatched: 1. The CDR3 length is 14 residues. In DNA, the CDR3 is TGTGCCAGCAGCTTAGAGGGACAGTCCTACGAGCAGTACTTC. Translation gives CASSLEGQSYEQYF.

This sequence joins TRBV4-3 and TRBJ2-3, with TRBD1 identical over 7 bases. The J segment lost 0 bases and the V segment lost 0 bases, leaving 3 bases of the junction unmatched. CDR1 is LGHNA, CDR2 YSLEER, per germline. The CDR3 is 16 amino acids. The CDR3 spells CASSQDETGSTDTQYF. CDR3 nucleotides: TGCGCCAGCAGCCAAGATGAGACAGGGAGCACAGATACGCAGTATTTT.

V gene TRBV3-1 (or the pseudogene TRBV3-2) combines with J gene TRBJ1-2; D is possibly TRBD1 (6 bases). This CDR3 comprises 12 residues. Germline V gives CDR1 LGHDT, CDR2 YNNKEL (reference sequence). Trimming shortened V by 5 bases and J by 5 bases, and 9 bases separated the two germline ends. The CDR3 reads CASSTQGYGYTF. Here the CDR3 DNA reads TGTGCCAGCAGCACCCAGGGGTATGGCTACACCTTC.

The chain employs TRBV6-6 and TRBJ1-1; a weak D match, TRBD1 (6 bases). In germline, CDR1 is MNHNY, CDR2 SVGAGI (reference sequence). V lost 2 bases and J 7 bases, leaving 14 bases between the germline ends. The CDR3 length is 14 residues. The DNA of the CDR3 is TGTGCCAGCAGTTACCTAGGACAGCCCCTTGAAGCTTTCTTT. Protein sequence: CASSYLGQPLEAFF.

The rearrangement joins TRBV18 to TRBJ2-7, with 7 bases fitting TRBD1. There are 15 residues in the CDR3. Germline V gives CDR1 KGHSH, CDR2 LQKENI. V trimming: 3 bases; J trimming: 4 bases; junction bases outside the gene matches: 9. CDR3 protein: CASSPSPGQTYEQYF. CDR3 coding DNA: TGTGCCAGCTCACCGTCACCGGGACAGACATACGAGCAGTACTTC.

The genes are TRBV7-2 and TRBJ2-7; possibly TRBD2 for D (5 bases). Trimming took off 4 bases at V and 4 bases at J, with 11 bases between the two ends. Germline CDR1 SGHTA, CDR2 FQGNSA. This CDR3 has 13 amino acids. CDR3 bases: TGTGCCAGCAGCTCCGGGGTGCTATACGAGCAGTACTTC. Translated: CASSSGVLYEQYF.

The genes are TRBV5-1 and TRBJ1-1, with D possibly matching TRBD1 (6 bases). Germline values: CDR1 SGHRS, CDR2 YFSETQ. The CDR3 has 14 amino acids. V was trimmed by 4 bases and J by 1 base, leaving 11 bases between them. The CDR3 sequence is CASSPGQPNTEAFF. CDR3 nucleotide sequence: TGCGCCAGCAGCCCCGGACAGCCGAACACTGAAGCTTTCTTT.

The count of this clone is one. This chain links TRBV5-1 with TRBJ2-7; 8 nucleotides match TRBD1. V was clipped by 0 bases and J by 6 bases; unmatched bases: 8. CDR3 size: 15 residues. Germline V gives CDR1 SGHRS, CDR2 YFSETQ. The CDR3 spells CASSLGGGQGLEQYF. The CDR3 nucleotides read TGCGCCAGCAGCTTGGGCGGTGGACAGGGCCTCGAGCAGTACTTC.

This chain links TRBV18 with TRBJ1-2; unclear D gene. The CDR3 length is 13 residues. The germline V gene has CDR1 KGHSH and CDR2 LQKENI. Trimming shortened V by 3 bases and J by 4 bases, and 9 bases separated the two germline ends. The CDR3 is CASSPGMSYGYTF. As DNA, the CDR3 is TGTGCCAGCTCACCCGGGATGAGCTATGGCTACACCTTC.